Given below is one TCR beta chain in context. This entry is derived from a study of T cells in Graves' hyperthyroidism and ophthalmopathy. What was amplified from RNA transcripts were TCR beta CDR3 regions. First-round RT-PCR targeting the TCR CDR3 was performed with the HTBI primer set. Each CDR3 protein is one row after TCRdb ran MiXCR on the multiplex PCR reads. This sample has roughly 330,000 distinct CDR3 sequences, with roughly 17% found just once. The CDR3 spans 13 residues. Germline V gene sequence: CDR1 DFQATT, CDR2 SNEGSKA (reference sequence). The chain is built from TRBV20-1 and TRBJ2-1; 10 bases match TRBD2. Sample: blood. The TCR originated in a man younger than 40 with Graves' hyperthyroidism. CDR3 protein: CSLKREGRNEQFF. The CDR3 DNA is TGCAGCCTCAAGCGGGAGGGTAGAAATGAGCAGTTCTTC.